Detailed here is one TCR beta chain. This specimen belongs to a study of technical replicates of blood from a handful of donors. The method was immunoSEQ multiplex PCR; TCRdb's version includes in-frame clones alone and lacks a portion of them. The top ten clones hold 6.5% to 10% of a sample with under 15,000 clones, roughly nine tenths of them seen once. What was sequenced was PBMCs. This clonotype was sampled from a human donor in good health.

CDR3 sequence reads: CASSSPGQGNEKLFF. CDR3 nucleotide sequence: TGTGCCAGCAGTTCCCCGGGACAGGGGAATGAAAAACTGTTTTTT. The chain combines TRBV27 with TRBJ1-4, with 10 bases matching TRBD1. Per germline, CDR1 MNHEY and CDR2 SMNVEV (reference sequence). The CDR3 length is 15 residues. The V segment lost 4 bases and the J segment 5 bases; nucleotides outside the gene matches: 4.